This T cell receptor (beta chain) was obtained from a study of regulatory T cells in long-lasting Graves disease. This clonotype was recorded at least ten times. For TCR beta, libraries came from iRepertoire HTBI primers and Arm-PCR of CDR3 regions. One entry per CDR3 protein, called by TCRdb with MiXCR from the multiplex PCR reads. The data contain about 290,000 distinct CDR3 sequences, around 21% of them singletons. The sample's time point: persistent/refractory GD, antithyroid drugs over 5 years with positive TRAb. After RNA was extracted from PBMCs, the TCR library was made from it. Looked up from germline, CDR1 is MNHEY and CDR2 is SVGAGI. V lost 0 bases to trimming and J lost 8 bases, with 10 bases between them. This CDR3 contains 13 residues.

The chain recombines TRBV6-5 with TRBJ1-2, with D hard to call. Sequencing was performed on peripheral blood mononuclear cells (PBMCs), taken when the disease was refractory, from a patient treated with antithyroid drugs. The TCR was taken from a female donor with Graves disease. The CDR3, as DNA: TGTGCCAGCAGTTACTCGTCTGGTTCAGGCTACACCTTC. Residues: CASSYSSGSGYTF.